Detailed here is one T cell receptor beta chain. Clones were read by immunoSEQ multiplex PCR, and TCRdb kept only the in-frame ones, dropping some. The repertoire holds roughly 130,000 clones, with 70% to 90% as singletons. This sample is drawn from a study of radiation and T cells in renal cell carcinoma. The time point denotes: baseline pretreatment blood. As for treatment: 15 Gy SBRT to primary tumor, nephrectomy 4 weeks later. Per germline, CDR1 MNHEY and CDR2 SVGAGI. The CDR3 totals 15 residues. The V segment lost 7 bases and the J segment 5 bases; nucleotides outside the gene matches: 7. This TCR came from a woman aged 50 to 60 with renal cell carcinoma. Sample: blood, taken from a patient whose treatment included radiotherapy and nephrectomy. This chain links TRBV6-5 with TRBJ2-3; 12 bases fit TRBD2. The CDR3: CASKPSGGAVDTQYF. The CDR3, as DNA: TGTGCCAGCAAACCTAGCGGGGGGGCCGTAGATACGCAGTATTTT.